This T cell receptor (beta chain) stems from a study of T cells in Graves' hyperthyroidism and ophthalmopathy. Patients counted as stable if ophthalmopathy did not develop within 18 months. Between the trimmed V and J ends, which lost 5 bases and 0 bases, there was a span of 11 bases. CDR3 length: 14 residues. Per germline, CDR1 SGHAT and CDR2 FQNNGV. Regions amplified from RNA transcripts were the TCR beta CDR3 regions. The HTBI primer set was used in a first-round RT-PCR of the TCR CDR3. TCRdb re-called the multiplex PCR reads through MiXCR, storing one row per CDR3 protein. The table has hundreds of thousands of distinct CDR3 sequences, about 17% seen once.

Sequencing was performed on blood. The gene calls are TRBV11-2 and TRBJ2-7; D gene uncertain. The TCR was taken from a woman aged 25 to 45 with Graves' hyperthyroidism. The CDR3 reads CASSPRPGSYEQYF. In DNA, the CDR3 is TGTGCCAGCAGCCCACGGCCTGGCTCCTACGAGCAGTACTTC.